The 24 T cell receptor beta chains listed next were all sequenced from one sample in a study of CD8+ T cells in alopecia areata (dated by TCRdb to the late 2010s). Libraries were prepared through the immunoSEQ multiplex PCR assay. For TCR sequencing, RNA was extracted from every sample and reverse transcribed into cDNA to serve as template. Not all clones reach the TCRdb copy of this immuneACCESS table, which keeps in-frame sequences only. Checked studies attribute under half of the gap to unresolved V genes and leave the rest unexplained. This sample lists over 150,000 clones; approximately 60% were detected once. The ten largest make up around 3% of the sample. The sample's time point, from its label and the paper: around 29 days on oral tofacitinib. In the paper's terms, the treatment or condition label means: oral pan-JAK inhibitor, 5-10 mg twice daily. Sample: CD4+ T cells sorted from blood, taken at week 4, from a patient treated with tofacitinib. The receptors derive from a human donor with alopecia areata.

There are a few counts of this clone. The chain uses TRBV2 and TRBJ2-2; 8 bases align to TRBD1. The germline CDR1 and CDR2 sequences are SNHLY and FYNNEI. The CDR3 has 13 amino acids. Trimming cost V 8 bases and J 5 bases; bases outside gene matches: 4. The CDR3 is CASQGARTGELFF. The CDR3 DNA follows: TGTGCCAGCCAGGGGGCGAGGACCGGGGAGCTGTTTTTT.

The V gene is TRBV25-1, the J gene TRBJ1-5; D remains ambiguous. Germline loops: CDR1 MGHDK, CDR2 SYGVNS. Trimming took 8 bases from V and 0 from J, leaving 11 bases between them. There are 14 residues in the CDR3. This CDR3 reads CASSEIISNQPQHF. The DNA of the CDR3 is TGTGCCAGCTCCGAAATTATTAGCAATCAGCCCCAGCATTTT.

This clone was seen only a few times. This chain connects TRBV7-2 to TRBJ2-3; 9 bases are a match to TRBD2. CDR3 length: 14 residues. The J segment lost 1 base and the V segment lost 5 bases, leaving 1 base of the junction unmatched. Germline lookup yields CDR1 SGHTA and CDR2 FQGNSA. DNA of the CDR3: TGTGCCAGCAGCCGCGGGGGGGGCACAGATACGCAGTATTTT. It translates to CASSRGGGTDTQYF.

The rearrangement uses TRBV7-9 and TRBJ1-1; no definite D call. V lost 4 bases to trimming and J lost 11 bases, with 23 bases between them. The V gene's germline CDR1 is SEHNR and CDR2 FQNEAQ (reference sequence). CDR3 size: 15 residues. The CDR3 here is CASSSTQFPTARAFF. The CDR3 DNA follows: TGTGCCAGCAGCTCCACTCAATTTCCGACGGCGAGGGCTTTCTTT.

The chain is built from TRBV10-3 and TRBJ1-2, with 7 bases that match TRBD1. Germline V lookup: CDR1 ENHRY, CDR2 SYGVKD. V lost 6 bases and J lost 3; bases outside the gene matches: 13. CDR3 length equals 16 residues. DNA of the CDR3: TGTGCCATCAGGAGATCCGGGACAGAGGTGCACTATGGCTACACCTTC. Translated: CAIRRSGTEVHYGYTF.

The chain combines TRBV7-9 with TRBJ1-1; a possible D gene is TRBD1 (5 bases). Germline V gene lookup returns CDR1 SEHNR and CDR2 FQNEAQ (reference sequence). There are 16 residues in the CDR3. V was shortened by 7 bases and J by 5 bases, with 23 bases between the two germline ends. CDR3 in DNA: TGTGCCAGCACCGCCTCGGATCGGCTGGGGGGTACTGAAGCTTTCTTT. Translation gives CASTASDRLGGTEAFF.

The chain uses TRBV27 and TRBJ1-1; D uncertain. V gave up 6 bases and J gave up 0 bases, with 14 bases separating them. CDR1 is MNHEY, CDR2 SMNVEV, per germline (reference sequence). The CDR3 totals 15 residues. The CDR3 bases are TGTGCCAGCAGCCCCAGGACCGGTATGAACACTGAAGCTTTCTTT. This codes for CASSPRTGMNTEAFF.

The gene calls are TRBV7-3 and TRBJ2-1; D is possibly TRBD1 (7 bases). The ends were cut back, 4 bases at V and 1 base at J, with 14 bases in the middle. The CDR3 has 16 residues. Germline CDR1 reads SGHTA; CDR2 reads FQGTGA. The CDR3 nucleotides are TGTGCCAGCAGCTCCAATCCAGGGGGGTCCTACAATGAGCAGTTCTTC. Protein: CASSSNPGGSYNEQFF. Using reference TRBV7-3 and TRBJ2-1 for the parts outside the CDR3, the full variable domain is GAGVSQTPSNKVTEKGKYVELRCDPISGHTALYWYRQSLGQGPEFLIYFQGTGAADDSGLPNDRFFAVRPEGSVSTLKIQRTERGDSAVYLCASSSNPGGSYNEQFFGPGTRLTVL.

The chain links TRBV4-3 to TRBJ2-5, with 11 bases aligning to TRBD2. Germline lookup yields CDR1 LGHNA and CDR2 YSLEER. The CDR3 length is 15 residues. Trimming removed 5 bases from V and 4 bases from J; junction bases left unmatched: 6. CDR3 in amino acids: CASSNSGGAGETQYF. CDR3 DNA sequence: TGCGCCAGCAGCAATAGCGGGGGGGCTGGAGAGACCCAGTACTTC.

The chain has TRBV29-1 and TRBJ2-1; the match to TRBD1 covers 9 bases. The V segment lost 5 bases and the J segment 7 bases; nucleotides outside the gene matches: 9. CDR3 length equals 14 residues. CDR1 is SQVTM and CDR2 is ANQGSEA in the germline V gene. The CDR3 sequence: CSVSDRGFRNEQFF. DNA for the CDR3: TGCAGCGTTTCGGACAGGGGTTTTAGGAATGAGCAGTTCTTC.

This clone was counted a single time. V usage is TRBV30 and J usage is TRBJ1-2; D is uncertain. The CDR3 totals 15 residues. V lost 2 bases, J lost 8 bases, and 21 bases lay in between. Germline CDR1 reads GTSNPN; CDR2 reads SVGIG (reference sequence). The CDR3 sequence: CAWSIRSLGAGGYTF. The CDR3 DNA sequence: TGTGCCTGGAGTATCCGGTCTCTGGGCGCGGGCGGCTACACCTTC.

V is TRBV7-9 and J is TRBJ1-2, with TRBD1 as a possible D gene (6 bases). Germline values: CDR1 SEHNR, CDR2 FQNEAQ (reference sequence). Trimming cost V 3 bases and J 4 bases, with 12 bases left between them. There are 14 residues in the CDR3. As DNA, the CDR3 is TGTGCCAGCAGCTTGGGCAGGGGAGGCTATGGCTACACCTTC. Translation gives CASSLGRGGYGYTF.

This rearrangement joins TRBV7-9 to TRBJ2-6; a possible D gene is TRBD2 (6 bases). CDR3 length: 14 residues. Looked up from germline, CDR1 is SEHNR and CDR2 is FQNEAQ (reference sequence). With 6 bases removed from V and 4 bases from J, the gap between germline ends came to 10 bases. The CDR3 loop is CASSGAGGANVLTF. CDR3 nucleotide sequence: TGTGCCAGCAGTGGGGCGGGAGGGGCCAACGTCCTGACTTTC.

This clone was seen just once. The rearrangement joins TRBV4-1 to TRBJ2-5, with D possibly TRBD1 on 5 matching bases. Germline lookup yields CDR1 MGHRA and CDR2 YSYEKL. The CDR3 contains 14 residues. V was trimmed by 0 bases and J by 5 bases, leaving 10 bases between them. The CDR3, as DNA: TGCGCCAGCAGCCAAGACCCAGGGTTGGAGACCCAGTACTTC. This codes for CASSQDPGLETQYF.

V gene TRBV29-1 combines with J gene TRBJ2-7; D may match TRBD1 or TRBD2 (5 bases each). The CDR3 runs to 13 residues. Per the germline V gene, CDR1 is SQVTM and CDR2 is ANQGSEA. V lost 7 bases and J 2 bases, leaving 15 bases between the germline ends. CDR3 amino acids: CSASPGPTYEQYF. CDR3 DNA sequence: TGCAGCGCCTCCCCGGGGCCTACCTACGAGCAGTACTTC.

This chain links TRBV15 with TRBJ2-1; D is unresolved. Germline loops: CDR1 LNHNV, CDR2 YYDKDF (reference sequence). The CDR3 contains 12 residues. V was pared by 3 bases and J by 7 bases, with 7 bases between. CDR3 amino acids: CATSSGRNEQFF. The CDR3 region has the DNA TGTGCCACCAGCAGTGGCAGGAATGAGCAGTTCTTC.

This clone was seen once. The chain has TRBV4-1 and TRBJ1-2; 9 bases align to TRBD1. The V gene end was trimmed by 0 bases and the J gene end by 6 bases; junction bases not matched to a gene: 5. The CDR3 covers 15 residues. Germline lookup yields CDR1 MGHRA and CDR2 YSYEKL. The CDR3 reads CASSQDGTGRNGYTF. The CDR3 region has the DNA TGCGCCAGCAGCCAAGATGGGACAGGGCGAAATGGCTACACCTTC.

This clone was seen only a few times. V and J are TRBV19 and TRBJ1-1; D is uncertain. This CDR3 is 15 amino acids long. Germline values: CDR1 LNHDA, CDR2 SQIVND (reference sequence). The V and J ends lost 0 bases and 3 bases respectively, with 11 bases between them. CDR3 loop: CASSIDTEWDTEAFF. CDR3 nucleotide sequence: TGTGCCAGTAGTATAGATACAGAATGGGACACTGAAGCTTTCTTT.

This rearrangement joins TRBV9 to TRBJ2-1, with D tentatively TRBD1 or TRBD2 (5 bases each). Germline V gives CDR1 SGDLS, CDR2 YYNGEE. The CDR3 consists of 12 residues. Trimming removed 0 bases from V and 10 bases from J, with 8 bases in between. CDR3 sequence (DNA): TGTGCCAGCAGCGTAGAGAGGGGCGAGCAGTTCTTC. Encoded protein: CASSVERGEQFF.

The CDR3 spells CASSLGRTGTLGTQYF. The CDR3 DNA reads TGTGCCAGCAGCTTGGGCCGGACAGGGACCTTGGGGACCCAGTACTTC. The chain links TRBV11-1 to TRBJ2-5, with 8 bases lining up with TRBD1. Looked up from germline, CDR1 is SGHAT and CDR2 is FQDESV (reference sequence). The CDR3 covers 16 residues. J lost 7 bases, V lost 3 bases, and 13 bases had no gene match.

The CDR3 reads CASSPQTGAEQYF. The CDR3 bases are TGTGCCAGCTCACCTCAAACAGGGGCCGAGCAGTACTTC. V usage is TRBV18 and J usage is TRBJ2-7, with 7 bases lining up with TRBD1. The germline V gene encodes CDR1 KGHSH and CDR2 LQKENI. The J segment lost 6 bases and the V segment lost 3 bases, leaving 5 bases of the junction unmatched. CDR3 length: 13 residues.

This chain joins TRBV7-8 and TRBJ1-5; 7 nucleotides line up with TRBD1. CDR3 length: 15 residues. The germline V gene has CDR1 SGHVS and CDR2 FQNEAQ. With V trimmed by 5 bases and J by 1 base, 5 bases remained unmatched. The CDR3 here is CASSRGQTSNQPQHF. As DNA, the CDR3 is TGTGCCAGCAGCCGGGGACAGACGAGCAATCAGCCCCAGCATTTT.

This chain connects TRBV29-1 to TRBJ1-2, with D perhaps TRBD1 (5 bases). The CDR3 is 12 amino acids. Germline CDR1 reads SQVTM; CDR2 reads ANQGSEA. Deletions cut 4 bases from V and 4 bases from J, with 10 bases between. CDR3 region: CSVATDLYGYTF. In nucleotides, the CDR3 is TGCAGCGTTGCGACAGACCTCTATGGCTACACCTTC.

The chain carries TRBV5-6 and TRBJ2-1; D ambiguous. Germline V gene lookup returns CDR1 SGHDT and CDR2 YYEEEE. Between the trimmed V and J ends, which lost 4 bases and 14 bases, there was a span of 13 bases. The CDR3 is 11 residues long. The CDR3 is CASSISRVKFF. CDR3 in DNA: TGTGCCAGCAGCATTAGTAGGGTGAAGTTCTTC.